Listed here are 5 T cell receptor beta chains from one sample, sequenced in a study of cytomegalovirus exposure and HLA in healthy donors. Primers: 60 Vbeta forward and 13 Jbeta reverse. Only in-frame clones appear in the TCRdb table, and some are missing; sequencing was by immunoSEQ multiplex PCR. The top ten hold around 2% of the sample, which has over 250,000 clones, roughly two thirds seen once. Sequences were obtained from PBMCs. The receptors were gathered from a female donor in good health and CMV-seronegative.

The chain employs TRBV6-4 and TRBJ2-3, with a tentative D call TRBD2 (6 bases). Between the trimmed V and J ends, which lost 10 bases and 1 base, there was a span of 15 bases. The germline CDR1 and CDR2 sequences are MRHNA and SNTAGT. The CDR3 contains 14 residues. The CDR3 region is CATGGTGGTDTQYF. The CDR3 DNA follows: TGTGCCACCGGAGGGACTGGAGGCACAGATACGCAGTATTTT.

The chain is built from TRBV7-2 and TRBJ2-7, with no clear D. CDR3 size: 13 residues. The germline V gene encodes CDR1 SGHTA and CDR2 FQGNSA. Trimming left V 3 bases short and J 2 bases short, with 8 bases between. CDR3 loop: CASSFILAYEQYF. The CDR3 DNA sequence: TGTGCCAGCAGCTTTATCCTAGCCTACGAGCAGTACTTC. The full variable domain, completed using reference TRBV7-2 and TRBJ2-7, is GAGVSQSPSNKVTEKGKDVELRCDPISGHTALYWYRQSLGQGLEFLIYFQGNSAPDKSGLPSDRFSAERTGGSVSTLTIQRTQQEDSAVYLCASSFILAYEQYFGPGTRLTVT.

The gene calls are TRBV5-1 and TRBJ2-6; 7 bases align to TRBD1. V trimming: 0 bases; J trimming: 0 bases; junction bases outside the gene matches: 3. Germline loops: CDR1 SGHRS, CDR2 YFSETQ. The CDR3 loop spans 17 amino acids. CDR3 DNA sequence: TGCGCCAGCAGCTTGGGATGGGACAGCTCTGGGGCCAACGTCCTGACTTTC. Translation: CASSLGWDSSGANVLTF.

V is TRBV6-1 and J is TRBJ2-3, with D perhaps TRBD2 (6 bases). Germline assignment: CDR1 MNHNS and CDR2 SASEGT. The CDR3 is 16 amino acids. Deletions cut 2 bases from V and 8 bases from J, with 20 bases between. Written as DNA, the CDR3 is TGTGCCAGCAGTGAATTGGGGACCCTCCGGGGGATTACGCAGTATTTT. Encoded protein: CASSELGTLRGITQYF.

The V call is TRBV7-2, the J call TRBJ2-2; TRBD2 matches 15 bases. The germline CDR1 and CDR2 sequences are SGHTA and FQGNSA. The CDR3 sequence is 19 residues long. Trimming took 1 base from V and 8 from J; bases not matched to a gene: 11. CDR3 in DNA: TGTGCCAGCAGCTTAGGGCCGGGACTAGCGGGAGGCCGGGAAGGGGAGCTGTTTTTT. Its protein is CASSLGPGLAGGREGELFF.